This passage covers 11 T cell receptor beta chains from one sample sequenced in a study of blood T cell repertoires in COVID-19. Clones were sequenced by immunoSEQ multiplex PCR, and TCRdb holds only the in-frame ones, with some missing. The table lists some 100,000 clones, approximately 93% of them singletons. Input material: peripheral blood. The receptors derive from a man between 60 and 75 years old with acute or convalescent COVID-19.

This sequence joins TRBV18 and TRBJ2-7; D might be TRBD1 (6 bases). The CDR3 spans 14 residues. CDR1 is KGHSH, CDR2 LQKENI, per germline. V was shortened by 2 bases and J by 6 bases, with 14 bases between the two germline ends. The CDR3 here is CASSPNRQAGEQYF. The DNA for the CDR3 is TGTGCCAGCTCACCAAATCGACAGGCCGGCGAGCAGTACTTC.

This sequence joins TRBV6-4 and TRBJ1-1; TRBD1 agrees at 9 bases. After removal of 4 bases from V and 4 bases from J, the junction contained 4 bases not matched to a gene. The CDR3 covers 14 residues. Germline values: CDR1 MRHNA, CDR2 SNTAGT. This CDR3 reads CASSADRGSTEAFF. DNA for the CDR3: TGTGCCAGCAGTGCAGACAGGGGGAGCACTGAAGCTTTCTTT.

V gene TRBV6-4 combines with J gene TRBJ2-1; 10 nucleotides align to TRBD2. This CDR3 comprises 16 residues. Germline CDR1 reads MRHNA; CDR2 reads SNTAGT. The V segment lost 0 bases and the J segment 8 bases; nucleotides outside the gene matches: 7. Here the CDR3 DNA reads TGTGCCAGCAGTGACTCGAAGGCTAGCGGGAGTTATGAGCAGTTCTTC. Encoded protein: CASSDSKASGSYEQFF.

In DNA, the CDR3 is TGTGCCAGCAGCTCGGGGGGGATGAACACTGAAGCTTTCTTT. Encoded protein: CASSSGGMNTEAFF. The chain joins TRBV7-9 to TRBJ1-1, with D possibly being TRBD1 (5 bases). Germline CDR1 is SEHNR and CDR2 is FQNEAQ (reference sequence). Trimming removed 4 bases at V and 0 bases at J, with 9 bases between. The CDR3 has 14 residues. The whole variable domain, remainder taken from reference TRBV7-9 and TRBJ1-1, is DTGVSQNPRHKITKRGQNVTFRCDPISEHNRLYWYRQTLGQGPEFLTYFQNEAQLEKSRLLSDRFSAERPKGSFSTLEIQRTEQGDSAMYLCASSSGGMNTEAFFGQGTRLTVV.

The J gene is TRBJ2-2, the V gene TRBV4-2, with a tentative D call TRBD2 (5 bases). CDR1 is LGHNA and CDR2 is YNFKEQ in the germline V gene. This CDR3 has 16 residues. V was shortened by 1 base and J by 4 bases, with 13 bases between the two germline ends. The chain's CDR3 is CASSQGPGRGTGELFF. DNA of the CDR3: TGTGCCAGCAGCCAAGGCCCGGGTCGGGGCACCGGGGAGCTGTTTTTT.

V gene TRBV20-1 combines with J gene TRBJ2-1; possibly TRBD1 for D (5 bases). This CDR3 is built from 16 residues. V was pared by 3 bases and J by 7 bases, with 22 bases between. CDR1 and CDR2 (germline): DFQATT, SNEGSKA (reference sequence). The CDR3 coding sequence is TGCAGTGCTAGTGCTTCCGGACCGATTAAGGGGAATGAGCAGTTCTTC. This gives the protein CSASASGPIKGNEQFF.

The V call is TRBV13, the J call TRBJ2-1; the match to TRBD2 covers 8 bases. The CDR3 length is 16 residues. The germline V gene encodes CDR1 PRHDT and CDR2 FYEKMQ (reference sequence). After removal of 5 bases from V and 2 bases from J, the junction contained 8 bases not matched to a gene. DNA of the CDR3: TGTGCCAGCAGCCCCGTACTAGCGGTACCCTACAATGAGCAGTTCTTC. Translation gives CASSPVLAVPYNEQFF.

The J gene is TRBJ2-1, the V gene TRBV19; tentative D call: TRBD2 (8 bases). Germline-derived CDR1 and CDR2 are LNHDA and SQIVND (reference sequence). The CDR3 runs to 18 residues. CDR3 sequence: CATKGQGGGRSSYNEQFF. CDR3 bases: TGTGCAACGAAGGGACAAGGGGGCGGGAGGAGCTCCTACAATGAGCAGTTCTTC.

The chain has TRBV5-5 and TRBJ1-4, with D perhaps matching TRBD1 (5 bases). Germline V gene lookup returns CDR1 SGHKS and CDR2 YYEKEE (reference sequence). V lost 3 bases and J lost 8, with 17 bases in between. The CDR3 is made up of 15 amino acids. The CDR3 protein is CASSSSPGGIEKLFF. The CDR3 nucleotides read TGTGCCAGCAGCTCTTCCCCCGGGGGGATAGAAAAACTGTTTTTT.

The V call is TRBV23-1, the J call TRBJ2-7; perhaps TRBD2 as D (5 bases). TRBV23-1 is reported as an ORF; its role is uncertain. CDR3 length equals 11 residues. V gave up 8 bases and J gave up 6 bases, with 11 bases separating them. The CDR3 here is CASWVGSEQYV. DNA for the CDR3: TGCGCCAGCTGGGTGGGGAGCGAGCAGTACGTC.

The V call is TRBV6-2 or TRBV6-3, the J call TRBJ2-1, with TRBD2 matching over 9 bases. Germline trimming cut 4 bases from V and 7 bases from J; bases unmatched to any gene: 5. Germline lookup yields CDR1 MNHEY and CDR2 SVGEGT. The CDR3 is made up of 14 amino acids. For the CDR3, the DNA is TGTGCCAGCAGTTTAGCGGGAGTTATGAATGAGCAGTTCTTC. Amino acids: CASSLAGVMNEQFF.